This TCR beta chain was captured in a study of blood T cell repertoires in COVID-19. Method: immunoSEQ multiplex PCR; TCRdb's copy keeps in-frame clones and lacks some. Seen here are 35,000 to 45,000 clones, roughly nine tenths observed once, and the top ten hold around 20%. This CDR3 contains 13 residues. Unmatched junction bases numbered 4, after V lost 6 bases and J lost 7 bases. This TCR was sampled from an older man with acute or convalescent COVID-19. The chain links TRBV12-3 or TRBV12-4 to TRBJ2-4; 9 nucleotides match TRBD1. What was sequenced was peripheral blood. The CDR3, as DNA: TGTGCCAGCAGCCGACAGGGGGAGAACATTCAGTACTTC. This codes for CASSRQGENIQYF.